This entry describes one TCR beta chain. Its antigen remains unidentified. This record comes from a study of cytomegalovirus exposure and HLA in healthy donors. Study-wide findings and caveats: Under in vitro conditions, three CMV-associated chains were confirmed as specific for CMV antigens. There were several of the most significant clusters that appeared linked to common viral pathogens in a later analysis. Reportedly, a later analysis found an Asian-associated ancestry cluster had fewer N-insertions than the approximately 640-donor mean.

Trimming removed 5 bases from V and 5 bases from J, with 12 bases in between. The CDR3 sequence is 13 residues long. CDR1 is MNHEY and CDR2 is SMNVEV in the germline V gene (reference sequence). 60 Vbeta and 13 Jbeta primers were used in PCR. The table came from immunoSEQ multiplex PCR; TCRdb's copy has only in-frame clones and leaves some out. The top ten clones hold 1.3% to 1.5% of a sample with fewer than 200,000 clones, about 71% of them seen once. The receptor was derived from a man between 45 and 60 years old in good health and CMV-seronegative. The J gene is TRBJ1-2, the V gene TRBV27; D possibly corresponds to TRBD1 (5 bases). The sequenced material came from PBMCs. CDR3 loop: CASSPRARYGYTF. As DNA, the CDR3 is TGTGCCAGCAGTCCCAGGGCCCGGTATGGCTACACCTTC.